The TCR beta chain under discussion was sequenced for a study of blood T cell repertoires in COVID-19. Per the authors' pipeline: Reference gene primer amplification in the assay estimated nucleated cell counts. The repertoire was sequenced with immunoSEQ multiplex PCR; TCRdb's copy has only in-frame clones and lacks some. The V and J calls and clone size come from that table; D and trimming were worked out from the DNA. This sample yields approximately 100,000 clones, of which around 94% are seen a single time; 5.7% belongs to the top ten. Germline CDR1 GTSNPN, CDR2 SVGIG (reference sequence). The CDR3 totals 14 residues. Trimming cost V 0 bases and J 3 bases, with 11 bases left between them.

Specimen: peripheral blood. V and J are TRBV30 and TRBJ1-1; D not certain. This TCR was recovered from a man aged 50 to 60 with active COVID-19. CDR3 residues: CAWSVSLFDTEAFF. CDR3 bases: TGTGCCTGGAGTGTGTCTCTGTTTGACACTGAAGCTTTCTTT.